This TCR beta chain was retrieved from a study of cytomegalovirus exposure and HLA in healthy donors. Concerning this clone itself: Its target is not known.

Study outcomes and limitations: Equally common other TCR beta chains were less clonally expanded than HLA-associated ones, a later analysis found.

This PCR relied on a set of 60 Vbeta primers and 13 Jbeta primers. The repertoire was sequenced with immunoSEQ multiplex PCR; TCRdb's copy has only in-frame clones and lacks some. This table holds under 150,000 clones, more than 75% found once. Germline lookup yields CDR1 SEHNR and CDR2 FQNEAQ (reference sequence). The CDR3 contains 16 residues. Unmatched junction bases numbered 5, after V lost 4 bases and J lost 1 base. This clonotype was obtained from a woman in her 40s in good health and CMV-seropositive. This chain uses TRBV7-9 with TRBJ2-3; TRBD1 matches 10 bases. Sequenced material: PBMCs. CDR3 loop: CASSSDRGQGTDTQYF. CDR3 nucleotides: TGTGCCAGCAGCTCCGACAGGGGGCAAGGCACAGATACGCAGTATTTT.